One sample yielded the 7 T cell receptor beta chains listed below, sequenced in a study of beta chain features in type 1 diabetes. As every portion of the isolated RNA was reverse transcribed, the sequencing read expressed TCRB transcripts. Sequencing used immunoSEQ multiplex PCR; TCRdb keeps in-frame clones, though not all of them. The data show under 250,000 clones, 13% to 15% seen once. The specimen was naive CD4+ T cells from blood. The receptors come from a woman aged 35 to 49 in good health.

The chain couples TRBV19 to TRBJ1-2, with TRBD1 as a possible D gene (5 bases). The V gene lost 7 bases and the J gene lost 0 bases, with 15 bases spanning the gap. This CDR3 spans 15 amino acids. The germline V gene has CDR1 LNHDA and CDR2 SQIVND (reference sequence). The CDR3 region is CASIPNRLTNYGYTF. CDR3 in DNA: TGTGCCAGTATACCTAACAGGCTAACTAACTATGGCTACACCTTC.

The J gene is TRBJ1-5, the V gene TRBV19; tentatively, D is TRBD1 (5 bases). CDR3 length equals 11 residues. V was trimmed by 5 bases and J by 13 bases, leaving 12 bases between them. CDR1 and CDR2 (germline): LNHDA, SQIVND (reference sequence). CDR3 protein: CASSSGITQHF. The CDR3 nucleotides read TGTGCCAGTAGTTCAGGGATAACTCAGCATTTT. Looking up the rest from reference TRBV19 and TRBJ1-5 gives the full variable domain: DGGITQSPKYLFRKEGQNVTLSCEQNLNHDAMYWYRQDPGQGLRLIYYSQIVNDFQKGDIAEGYSVSREKKESFPLTVTSAQKNPTAFYLCASSSGITQHFGDGTRLSIL.

This chain uses TRBV9 with TRBJ1-1; 9 positions agree with TRBD1. Germline-derived CDR1 and CDR2 are SGDLS and YYNGEE. V trimming: 4 bases; J trimming: 2 bases; junction bases outside the gene matches: 15. The CDR3 consists of 18 residues. CDR3 DNA sequence: TGTGCCAGCAGCCCCAGATACGGGACAGGGAGGGGAAACACTGAAGCTTTCTTT. Its protein product is CASSPRYGTGRGNTEAFF.

CDR3 nucleotides: TGTGCCAGCAGCTCCGGGACAGGCACATACAATGAGCAGTTCTTC. Amino acid sequence: CASSSGTGTYNEQFF. J is TRBJ2-1 and V is TRBV11-3, with 8 bases that match TRBD1. Germline CDR1 and CDR2: SGHNT and YENEEA. V lost 4 bases and J lost 4; bases outside the gene matches: 6. This CDR3 spans 15 amino acids.

About this clone: In the same sample, other DNA sequences code for this CDR3. The V and J genes are TRBV5-1 and TRBJ2-5, with D uncertain. Per germline, CDR1 SGHRS and CDR2 YFSETQ. The CDR3 covers 11 residues. The ends were cut back, 3 bases at V and 5 bases at J, with 5 bases in the middle. The DNA of the CDR3 is TGCGCCAGCAGCTCTTCCGAGACCCAGTACTTC. This sequence encodes CASSSSETQYF.

The rearrangement links TRBV7-6 to TRBJ2-7; maybe TRBD2 (5 bases). This CDR3 contains 14 residues. With 3 bases removed from V and 2 bases from J, the gap between germline ends came to 11 bases. Germline values: CDR1 SGHVS, CDR2 FNYEAQ. The CDR3 loop reads CASSFRRDTYEQYF. The CDR3 DNA follows: TGTGCCAGCAGCTTCCGACGGGATACCTACGAGCAGTACTTC.

The rearrangement links TRBV19 to TRBJ1-2, with 12 bases lining up with TRBD1. Germline loops: CDR1 LNHDA, CDR2 SQIVND (reference sequence). V dropped 5 bases and J dropped 2; count of bases not matched to a gene: 6. The CDR3 covers 16 residues. This CDR3 reads CASSLPGQGANYGYTF. DNA for the CDR3: TGTGCCAGTAGTCTCCCGGGACAGGGGGCGAACTATGGCTACACCTTC.